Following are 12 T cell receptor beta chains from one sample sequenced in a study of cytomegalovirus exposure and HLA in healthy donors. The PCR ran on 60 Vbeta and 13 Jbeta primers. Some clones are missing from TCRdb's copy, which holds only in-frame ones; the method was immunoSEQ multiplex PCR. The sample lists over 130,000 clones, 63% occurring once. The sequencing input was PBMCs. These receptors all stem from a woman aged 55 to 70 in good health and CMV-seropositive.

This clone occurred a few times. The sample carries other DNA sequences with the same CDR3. The CDR3 DNA follows: TGCAGCGTTTGGGACAGTGAAGCTTTCTTT. Translating it yields CSVWDSEAFF. This sequence joins TRBV29-1 and TRBJ1-1, with 7 nucleotides matching TRBD1. CDR3 length equals 10 residues. With 5 bases clipped from V and 7 bases from J, the junction kept 1 base outside the gene matches. Germline values: CDR1 SQVTM, CDR2 ANQGSEA.

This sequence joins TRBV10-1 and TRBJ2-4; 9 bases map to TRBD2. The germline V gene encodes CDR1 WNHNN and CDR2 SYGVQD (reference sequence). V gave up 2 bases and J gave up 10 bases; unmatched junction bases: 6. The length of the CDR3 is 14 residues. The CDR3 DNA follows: TGCGCCAGCAGTGAGCGGACTGCGGGGGGGATTCAGTACTTC. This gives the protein CASSERTAGGIQYF.

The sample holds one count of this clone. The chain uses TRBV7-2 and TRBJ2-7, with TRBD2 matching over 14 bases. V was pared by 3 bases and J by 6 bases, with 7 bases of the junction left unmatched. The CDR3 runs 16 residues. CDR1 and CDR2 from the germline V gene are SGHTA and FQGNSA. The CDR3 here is CASSFGLAGGRVEQYF. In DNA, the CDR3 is TGTGCCAGCAGCTTCGGACTAGCGGGAGGTCGGGTCGAGCAGTACTTC.

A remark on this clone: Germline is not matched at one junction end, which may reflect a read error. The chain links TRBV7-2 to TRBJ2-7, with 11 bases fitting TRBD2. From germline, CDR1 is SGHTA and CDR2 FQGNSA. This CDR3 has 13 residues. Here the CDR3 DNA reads TGTGCCAGCAGCGCATCGAGACTAGCGGGGCCGCACTTC. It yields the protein CASSASRLAGPHF.

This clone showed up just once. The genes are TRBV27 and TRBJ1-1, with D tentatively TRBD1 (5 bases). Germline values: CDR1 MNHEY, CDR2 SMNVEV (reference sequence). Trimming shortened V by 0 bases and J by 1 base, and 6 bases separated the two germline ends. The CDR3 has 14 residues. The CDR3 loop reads CASSLSGGNTEAFF. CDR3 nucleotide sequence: TGTGCCAGCAGTTTATCGGGGGGGAACACTGAAGCTTTCTTT.

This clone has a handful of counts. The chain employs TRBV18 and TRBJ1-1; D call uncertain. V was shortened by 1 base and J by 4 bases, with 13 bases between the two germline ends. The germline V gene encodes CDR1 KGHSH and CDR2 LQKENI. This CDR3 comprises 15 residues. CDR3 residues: CASSPRTAQGTEAFF. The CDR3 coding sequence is TGTGCCAGCTCACCACGCACAGCCCAAGGCACTGAAGCTTTCTTT.

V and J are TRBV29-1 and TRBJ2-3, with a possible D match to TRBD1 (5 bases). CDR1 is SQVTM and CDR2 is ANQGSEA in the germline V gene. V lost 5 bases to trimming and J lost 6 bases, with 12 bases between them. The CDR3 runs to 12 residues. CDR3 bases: TGCAGCGTTAGCGAAGGGGCGGATACGCAGTATTTT. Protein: CSVSEGADTQYF.

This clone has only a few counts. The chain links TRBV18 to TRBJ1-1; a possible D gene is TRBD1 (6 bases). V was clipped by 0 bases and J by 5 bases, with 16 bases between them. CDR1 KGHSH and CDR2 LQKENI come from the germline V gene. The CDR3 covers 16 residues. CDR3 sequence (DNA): TGTGCCAGCTCACCACCAATTGGTACAGGGTTAACTGAAGCTTTCTTT. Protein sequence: CASSPPIGTGLTEAFF. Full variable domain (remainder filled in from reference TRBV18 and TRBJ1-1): NAGVMQNPRHLVRRRGQEARLRCSPMKGHSHVYWYRQLPEEGLKFMVYLQKENIIDESGMPKERFSAEFPKEGPSILRIQQVVRGDSAAYFCASSPPIGTGLTEAFFGQGTRLTVV.

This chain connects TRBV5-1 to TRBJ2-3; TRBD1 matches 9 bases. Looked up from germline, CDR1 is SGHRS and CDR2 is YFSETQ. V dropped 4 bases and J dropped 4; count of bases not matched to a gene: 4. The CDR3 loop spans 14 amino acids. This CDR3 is CASSNGQGPDTQYF. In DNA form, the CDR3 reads TGCGCCAGCAGCAACGGACAGGGGCCAGATACGCAGTATTTT.

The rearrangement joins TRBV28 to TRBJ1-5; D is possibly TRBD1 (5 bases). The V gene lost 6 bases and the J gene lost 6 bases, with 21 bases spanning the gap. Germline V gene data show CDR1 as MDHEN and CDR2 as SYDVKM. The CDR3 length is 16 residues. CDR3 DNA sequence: TGTGCCAGCAGCTCCCGTCTGTCGGGTAGGGGTCAGCCCCAGCATTTT. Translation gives CASSSRLSGRGQPQHF.

CDR3 bases: TGTGCCAGCAGTTACTCCGGGACAGGGCGGAGCCCTGAAGCTTTCTTT. Amino acid sequence: CASSYSGTGRSPEAFF. The gene calls are TRBV6-6 and TRBJ1-1; TRBD1 aligns across 9 bases. The CDR3 has 16 residues. V lost 0 bases to trimming and J lost 6 bases; unmatched junction nucleotides: 8. Germline V lookup: CDR1 MNHNY, CDR2 SVGAGI (reference sequence).

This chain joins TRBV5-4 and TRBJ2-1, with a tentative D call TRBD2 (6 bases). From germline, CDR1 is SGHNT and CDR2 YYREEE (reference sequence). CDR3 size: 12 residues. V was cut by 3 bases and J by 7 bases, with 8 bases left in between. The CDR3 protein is CASSYGGNEQFF. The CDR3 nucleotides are TGTGCCAGCAGCTATGGGGGGAATGAGCAGTTCTTC.